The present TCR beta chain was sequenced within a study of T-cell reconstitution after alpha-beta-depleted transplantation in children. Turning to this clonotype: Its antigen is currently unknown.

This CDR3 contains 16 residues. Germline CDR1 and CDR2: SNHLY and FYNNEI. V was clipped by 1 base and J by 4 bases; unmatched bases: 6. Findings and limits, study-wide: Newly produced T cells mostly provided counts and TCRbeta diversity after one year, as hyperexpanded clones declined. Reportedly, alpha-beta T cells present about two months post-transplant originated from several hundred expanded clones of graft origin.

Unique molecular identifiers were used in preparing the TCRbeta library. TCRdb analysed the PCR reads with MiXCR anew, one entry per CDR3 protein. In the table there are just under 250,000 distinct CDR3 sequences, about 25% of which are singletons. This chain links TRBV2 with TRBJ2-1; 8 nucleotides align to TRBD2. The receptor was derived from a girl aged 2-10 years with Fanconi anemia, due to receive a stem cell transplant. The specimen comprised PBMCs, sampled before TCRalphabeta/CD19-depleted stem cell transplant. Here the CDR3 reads CASSEEGGGNYNEQFF. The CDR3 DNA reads TGTGCCAGCAGTGAAGAGGGCGGGGGGAATTACAATGAGCAGTTCTTC.